The T cell receptor beta chain under discussion was sequenced for a study of blood T cell repertoires in COVID-19. The overall study: The United States, Italy and Spain supplied acute and convalescent COVID-19 samples. PBMCs, B-cell-depleted T cells, or T cells provided the cDNA or gDNA that made up the material.

Methods used by the authors: Amplifying reference gene primers gave estimates of nucleated cell counts. Clones were sequenced by immunoSEQ multiplex PCR, and TCRdb holds only the in-frame ones, with some missing. That table furnishes V, J and clone size, whereas the DNA furnished D and trimming. Found here are 210,000 or so clones, around nine tenths of them singletons; the top ten hold 6.2%. Germline V CDR1 and CDR2: MNHNY, SVGAGI (reference sequence). V lost 3 bases and J lost 4; bases outside the gene matches: 7. The CDR3 spans 16 residues. This clone was detected once. The chain uses TRBV6-6 and TRBJ2-7; 12 bases match TRBD2. This sequence originates from a woman aged 40 to 50 who had recovered from COVID-19. The sequencing input was peripheral blood. DNA of the CDR3: TGTGCCAGCAGTTATCTAGCGGGAGGGCAAGGTTACGAGCAGTACTTC. It is translated as CASSYLAGGQGYEQYF.